A selection of T cell receptor beta chains follows, all from one sample in a study of read filtering for tumor transcriptome and immune sequencing. TCRdb fed the reads into MiXCR, producing one record per CDR3 protein. Here the sample spans tens of thousands of distinct CDR3 sequences, around 18% being singletons. The sequencing input was a population of CD138-negative cells sorted from bone marrow. The receptors derive from a donor at least 40 years old with multiple myeloma. Each CDR3 is given with its conserved first and last residue. D genes are given only for firm matches. For some rows the clone size is stated as once, few or many, or as a class when expanded; others skip it.

V gene: TRBV20-1; D gene: -; clone size: many; J gene: TRBJ2-7; CDR3 protein: CSATPGTFYEQYF; CDR3 DNA: TGCAGTGCTACTCCCGGGACATTCTACGAGCAGTACTTC
V gene: TRBV11-2; D gene: TRBD1; clone size: -; J gene: TRBJ1-6; CDR3 protein: CASSPRTGDNSPLHF; CDR3 DNA: TGTGCCAGCAGCCCACGGACAGGGGATAATTCACCCCTCCACTTT
V gene: TRBV12-3/TRBV12-4; D gene: -; clone size: medium-sized; J gene: TRBJ2-1; CDR3 protein: CASSLAGGRNNEQFF; CDR3 DNA: TGTGCCAGCAGTTTAGCGGGGGGGCGAAACAATGAGCAGTTCTTC
V gene: TRBV7-6; D gene: -; clone size: -; J gene: TRBJ2-3; CDR3 protein: CASSSQVATDTQYF; CDR3 DNA: TGTGCCAGCAGCTCACAGGTTGCCACAGATACGCAGTATTTT
V gene: TRBV7-3; D gene: -; clone size: many; J gene: TRBJ1-1; CDR3 protein: CASSCSKVEAFF; CDR3 DNA: TGTGCCAGCAGCTGTTCGAAGGTTGAAGCTTTCTTT
V gene: TRBV20-1; D gene: TRBD2; clone size: many; J gene: TRBJ2-1; CDR3 protein: CSAATSGSKNEQFF; CDR3 DNA: TGCAGTGCTGCGACTAGCGGGAGTAAAAATGAGCAGTTCTTC
V gene: TRBV7-3; D gene: TRBD1; clone size: -; J gene: TRBJ2-1; CDR3 protein: CASSSLRGNEQFF; CDR3 DNA: TGTGCCAGCAGCTCACTCAGGGGGAATGAGCAGTTCTTC
V gene: TRBV6-5; D gene: -; clone size: -; J gene: TRBJ1-3; CDR3 protein: CASKTGSNSGNTIYF; CDR3 DNA: TGTGCCAGCAAAACCGGGAGCAACTCTGGAAACACCATATATTTT
V gene: TRBV12-3/TRBV12-4; D gene: TRBD2; clone size: -; J gene: TRBJ2-5; CDR3 protein: CASSSPVLAGNKETQYF; CDR3 DNA: TGTGCCAGCAGTTCGCCTGTGCTAGCGGGCAATAAAGAGACCCAGTACTTC
V gene: TRBV20-1; D gene: -; clone size: few; J gene: TRBJ1-1; CDR3 protein: CSAEGPNLNTEAFF; CDR3 DNA: TGCAGTGCAGAGGGCCCTAACCTGAACACTGAAGCTTTCTTT
V gene: TRBV28; D gene: -; clone size: -; J gene: TRBJ1-3; CDR3 protein: CASTQDQARNTIYF; CDR3 DNA: TGTGCCAGCACTCAGGATCAAGCGCGAAACACCATATATTTT
V gene: TRBV20-1; D gene: TRBD1; clone size: many; J gene: TRBJ1-5; CDR3 protein: CSARLGTGWNQPQHF; CDR3 DNA: TGCAGTGCTAGGCTCGGGACAGGGTGGAATCAGCCCCAGCATTTT
V gene: TRBV28; D gene: -; clone size: many; J gene: TRBJ1-1; CDR3 protein: CASSSGRTEAFF; CDR3 DNA: TGTGCCAGCAGCTCGGGGCGGACTGAAGCTTTCTTT
V gene: TRBV14; D gene: -; clone size: many; J gene: TRBJ2-7; CDR3 protein: CASSQELAGTYEQYF; CDR3 DNA: TGTGCCAGCAGCCAAGAATTGGCGGGAACCTACGAGCAGTACTTC
V gene: TRBV28; D gene: -; clone size: many; J gene: TRBJ1-5; CDR3 protein: CASSLQVSNQPQHF; CDR3 DNA: TGTGCCAGCAGTTTACAGGTTAGCAATCAGCCCCAGCATTTT
V gene: TRBV12-3/TRBV12-4; D gene: TRBD1; clone size: many; J gene: TRBJ2-5; CDR3 protein: CASTGDSPRGETQYF; CDR3 DNA: TGTGCCAGCACCGGGGACAGCCCAAGAGGGGAGACCCAGTACTTC
V gene: TRBV6-2/TRBV6-3; D gene: -; clone size: many; J gene: TRBJ1-1; CDR3 protein: CASSYGGYTEAFF; CDR3 DNA: TGTGCCAGCAGTTACGGGGGATACACTGAAGCTTTCTTT
V gene: TRBV3-1; D gene: TRBD1; clone size: many; J gene: TRBJ2-5; CDR3 protein: CASSLQGEETQYF; CDR3 DNA: TGTGCCAGCAGCCTTCAGGGGGAAGAGACCCAGTACTTC
V gene: TRBV28; D gene: TRBD1; clone size: -; J gene: TRBJ2-5; CDR3 protein: CASVQGQETQYF; CDR3 DNA: TGTGCCAGCGTACAGGGGCAAGAGACCCAGTACTTC